The 20 T cell receptor beta chains listed next were all sequenced from one sample in a study of beta chain features in type 1 diabetes. Expressed TCRB transcripts got sequenced, as all isolated RNA was reverse transcribed. Sequenced by immunoSEQ multiplex PCR; TCRdb stores in-frame clones only, minus some. Of almost 350,000 clones in the sample, 6.5% to 10% were seen once. Specimen: central memory CD4+ T cells from blood. The receptors shown here come from a woman between 18 and 29 years old in good health.

This clone was counted between two and nine times. The rearrangement joins TRBV4-3 to TRBJ2-2; no reliable D call. From germline, CDR1 is LGHNA and CDR2 YSLEER. Trimming pared 2 bases from V and 4 bases from J, leaving 11 bases between. This CDR3 has 15 residues. The CDR3 here is CASSQFAVTTGELFF. The CDR3 region has the DNA TGCGCCAGCAGCCAATTTGCGGTAACCACCGGGGAGCTGTTTTTT.

This clone was recorded a few times. CDR3: CAINTGTTNTEAFF. DNA of the CDR3: TGTGCCATCAATACAGGGACGACGAACACTGAAGCTTTCTTT. The rearrangement joins TRBV10-3 to TRBJ1-1, with D perhaps matching TRBD1 (6 bases). The V gene lost 7 bases and the J gene lost 1 base, with 13 bases spanning the gap. Germline loops: CDR1 ENHRY, CDR2 SYGVKD. The CDR3 loop spans 14 amino acids.

The chain joins TRBV28 to TRBJ2-7, with D perhaps TRBD2 (6 bases). Germline-derived CDR1 and CDR2 are MDHEN and SYDVKM. V lost 2 bases, J lost 7 bases, and 6 bases lay in between. The CDR3 runs 11 residues. CDR3 amino acids: CASSLSGEQYF. CDR3 sequence (DNA): TGTGCCAGCAGTTTAAGCGGGGAGCAGTACTTC.

The chain has TRBV19 and TRBJ1-5; D is uncertain. This CDR3 has 14 amino acids. The ends were cut back, 1 base at V and 7 bases at J, with 11 bases in the middle. Germline lookup yields CDR1 LNHDA and CDR2 SQIVND (reference sequence). CDR3 DNA: TGTGCCAGTAGTATAGTCCCCGGGTACCAGCCCCAGCATTTT. This codes for CASSIVPGYQPQHF.

The chain links TRBV4-3 to TRBJ1-2; TRBD1 matches 9 bases. The CDR3 covers 17 residues. Germline lookup yields CDR1 LGHNA and CDR2 YSLEER. J was trimmed by 4 bases and V by 0 bases; bases with no gene match: 9. The CDR3 DNA is TGCGCCAGCAGCCAAGAGGGAGGGACAGGGTTTGTCTATGGCTACACCTTC. It specifies CASSQEGGTGFVYGYTF.

This clone was detected a few times. The rearrangement uses TRBV11-2 and TRBJ1-4, with TRBD1 identical over 7 bases. With 5 bases clipped from V and 8 bases from J, the junction kept 8 bases outside the gene matches. CDR3 length: 14 residues. Germline V lookup: CDR1 SGHAT, CDR2 FQNNGV. The CDR3 DNA reads as TGTGCCAGCAGCAGAACAGGGGCTGGAGAAAAACTGTTTTTT. Translating gives CASSRTGAGEKLFF.

CDR3 sequence reads: CASSEFIGRGFTDTQYF. The DNA of the CDR3 is TGTGCCAGCAGTGAATTCATTGGGAGGGGCTTCACAGATACGCAGTATTTT. This chain links TRBV25-1 with TRBJ2-3; 7 bases fit TRBD2. Germline trimming cut 1 base from V and 2 bases from J; bases unmatched to any gene: 9. The germline V gene has CDR1 MGHDK and CDR2 SYGVNS. This CDR3 is built from 17 residues.

As concerns this clone: This same CDR3 is encoded by further DNA sequences in the sample. The chain has TRBV7-3 and TRBJ2-1; 10 bases fit TRBD2. Germline loops: CDR1 SGHTA, CDR2 FQGTGA. V gave up 5 bases and J gave up 2 bases; unmatched junction bases: 9. The CDR3 runs 17 residues. CDR3 DNA: TGTGCCAGCAGCGGGACCAGCGGGAGGGCAACCTACAATGAGCAGTTCTTC. Translating gives CASSGTSGRATYNEQFF.

CDR3 sequence: CASRISGGRDTQYF. DNA of the CDR3: TGTGCCAGCAGAATAAGCGGGGGTAGAGATACGCAGTATTTT. The chain couples TRBV27 to TRBJ2-3; 8 positions match TRBD2. This CDR3 has 14 residues. The germline V gene encodes CDR1 MNHEY and CDR2 SMNVEV (reference sequence). The trim removed 6 bases at V and 5 bases at J, leaving 7 bases unmatched.

This clone was counted only a few times. This chain links TRBV15 with TRBJ2-7; 7 nucleotides match TRBD2. Germline trimming cut 1 base from V and 5 bases from J; bases unmatched to any gene: 2. Germline values: CDR1 LNHNV, CDR2 YYDKDF (reference sequence). CDR3 length: 13 amino acids. The CDR3 spells CATSRGLADEQYF. CDR3 sequence (DNA): TGTGCCACCAGCAGAGGGCTAGCGGACGAGCAGTACTTC.

This clone was detected once. V and J are TRBV7-3 and TRBJ2-5; unclear D gene. V lost 2 bases to trimming and J lost 5 bases, with 12 bases between them. The germline V gene has CDR1 SGHTA and CDR2 FQGTGA. The CDR3 loop spans 14 amino acids. CDR3 nucleotide sequence: TGTGCCAGCAGCTTATCTACCGAGGTGGAGACCCAGTACTTC. Its protein is CASSLSTEVETQYF.

This rearrangement joins TRBV4-2 to TRBJ1-2, with 7 bases aligning to TRBD1. The ends lost 3 bases at V and 6 bases at J; junction bases unmatched: 7. The CDR3 has 14 amino acids. The V gene's germline CDR1 is LGHNA and CDR2 YNFKEQ. CDR3 bases: TGTGCCAGCAGCCACGAACAGGGGCTTGATGGCTACACCTTC. Its translation is CASSHEQGLDGYTF.

This chain connects TRBV6-5 to TRBJ2-2; D is unresolved. Trimming pared 2 bases from V and 1 base from J, leaving 8 bases between. The CDR3 length is 15 residues. From germline, CDR1 is MNHEY and CDR2 SVGAGI. The CDR3 DNA reads TGTGCCAGCAGTTACACTTCCTTGAACACCGGGGAGCTGTTTTTT. It encodes CASSYTSLNTGELFF.

This chain joins TRBV7-2 and TRBJ2-5; D is undetermined. Trimming took off 3 bases at V and 5 bases at J, with 7 bases between the two ends. CDR1 is SGHTA, CDR2 FQGNSA, per germline. The CDR3 sequence is 12 residues long. Written as DNA, the CDR3 is TGTGCCAGCAGCTTCCCGTGGGAGACCCAGTACTTC. Encoded protein: CASSFPWETQYF. Combining the CDR3 with reference TRBV7-2 and TRBJ2-5 gives the whole variable domain GAGVSQSPSNKVTEKGKDVELRCDPISGHTALYWYRQSLGQGLEFLIYFQGNSAPDKSGLPSDRFSAERTGGSVSTLTIQRTQQEDSAVYLCASSFPWETQYFGPGTRLLVL.

The V gene is TRBV5-1, the J gene TRBJ2-3; the D is unclear. The CDR3 consists of 15 residues. Germline-derived CDR1 and CDR2 are SGHRS and YFSETQ. The V gene lost 3 bases and the J gene lost 4 bases, with 15 bases spanning the gap. CDR3 nucleotide sequence: TGCGCCAGCAGCTCCGCAGTAAAGCCGGCAGATACGCAGTATTTT. This sequence encodes CASSSAVKPADTQYF.

V usage is TRBV11-3 and J usage is TRBJ2-2; 8 bases are a match to TRBD2. The germline V gene encodes CDR1 SGHNT and CDR2 YENEEA. The CDR3 has 15 amino acids. Trimming removed 4 bases from V and 5 bases from J; junction bases left unmatched: 6. In DNA form, the CDR3 reads TGTGCCAGCAGCTCTCAGCGGGAGAGGACCGGGGAGCTGTTTTTT. This encodes CASSSQRERTGELFF.

V usage is TRBV5-4 and J usage is TRBJ2-2, with D tentatively TRBD1 (6 bases). The germline CDR1 and CDR2 sequences are SGHNT and YYREEE (reference sequence). V was pared by 1 base and J by 3 bases, with 10 bases between. The length of the CDR3 is 15 residues. The CDR3 sequence: CASSLQDRDTGELFF. The CDR3 DNA follows: TGTGCCAGCAGCTTGCAGGACAGAGACACCGGGGAGCTGTTTTTT.

This clone was counted only a few times. The V gene is TRBV9, the J gene TRBJ2-3, with D maybe TRBD1 (5 bases). Per the germline V gene, CDR1 is SGDLS and CDR2 is YYNGEE. This CDR3 spans 14 amino acids. V lost 2 bases and J lost 3, with 10 bases in between. The CDR3 region is CASSVKGLTDTQYF. The DNA for the CDR3 is TGTGCCAGCAGCGTGAAGGGGTTAACAGATACGCAGTATTTT.

The J gene is TRBJ2-3, the V gene TRBV6-1, with 10 bases fitting TRBD2. J lost 8 bases, V lost 4 bases, and 12 bases had no gene match. Germline CDR1 MNHNS, CDR2 SASEGT. The CDR3 runs to 16 residues. The CDR3 is CASSVALAGSPRTQYF. The CDR3 nucleotides read TGTGCCAGCAGTGTGGCACTAGCGGGATCACCACGTACGCAGTATTTT.

This chain links TRBV28 with TRBJ1-1; 7 bases are shared with TRBD1. The trim removed 2 bases at V and 10 bases at J, leaving 4 bases unmatched. From germline, CDR1 is MDHEN and CDR2 SYDVKM. The CDR3 consists of 12 residues. This CDR3 reads CASSLMGQRAFF. In DNA, the CDR3 is TGTGCCAGCAGTTTAATGGGACAGAGAGCTTTCTTT. Based on the CDR3 plus reference TRBV28 and TRBJ1-1, the full variable domain is DVKVTQSSRYLVKRTGEKVFLECVQDMDHENMFWYRQDPGLGLRLIYFSYDVKMKEKGDIPEGYSVSREKKERFSLILESASTNQTSMYLCASSLMGQRAFFGQGTRLTVV.